This TCR beta chain derives from a study of T cell clonality in common variable immunodeficiency. Blood came from CVID subjects not ill and not taking immunomodulatory or immunosuppressive medication. Each donor provided about 5 to 8.5 ml of heparinized whole blood. TCRdb keeps only in-frame clones here, not all; method: immunoSEQ multiplex PCR. The sample includes about 21,000 clones, none of them occurring once. In this sample, this clone turned up a few times. What it binds is not known. General study findings and limits: Common variable immunodeficiency TCR beta sequences reportedly had fewer deletions and N-nucleotide insertions. CVID subjects showed higher TCRbeta clonality than healthy controls. CVID subjects shared fewer TCRbeta clones than healthy controls did.

Sequencing was performed on peripheral blood mononuclear cells. The receptor was isolated from a human donor with common variable immunodeficiency.

Partial CDR3 DNA: TGTGCCAGCAGCCTGGACAGGGGGAACACCGGGGAG. Translating it yields CASSLDRGNTGE. From start to end, the CDR3 is CASSLDRGNTGELFF. The chain joins TRBV11-3 to TRBJ2-2; 9 bases match TRBD1. The CDR3 end is not reached by the read, which stops 3 residues before it; the germline J gene fills it in. Germline V lookup: CDR1 SGHNT, CDR2 YENEEA. Trimming at V came to 5 bases and at J to 1 base, leaving 2 bases not matched to a gene. The length of the CDR3 is 15 residues.